A single sample is the source of the 3 T cell receptor beta chains below, sequenced in a study of patients and donors after allogeneic stem cell transplantation. TCRdb reprocessed the RT-PCR reads via MiXCR and lists one record per CDR3 protein. The sample includes roughly 940,000 distinct CDR3 sequences, 18% of them seen just once. What was sequenced was blood, either unsorted or a sorted T cell fraction (not recorded which). These receptors were obtained from a human donor who was either an allogeneic HSCT recipient or a stem cell or donor lymphocyte infusion donor (not recorded which). It is not recorded whose cells these are; they may come from a transplant donor.

This clonotype was recorded once. The rearrangement joins TRBV7-9 to TRBJ2-1; TRBD2 matches at 9 bases. The CDR3 has 17 amino acids. Germline V gives CDR1 SEHNR, CDR2 FQNEAQ (reference sequence). V trimming: 4 bases; J trimming: 2 bases; junction bases outside the gene matches: 9. In DNA form, the CDR3 reads TGTGCCAGCAGCTCCCCGGCGACTAGCGGTCCCTACAATGAGCAGTTCTTC. Translated, it gives CASSSPATSGPYNEQFF.

The chain recombines TRBV20-1 with TRBJ2-3, with D perhaps matching TRBD1 (6 bases). The germline gives CDR1 DFQATT, CDR2 SNEGSKA (reference sequence). V dropped 2 bases and J dropped 4 bases, with 13 bases sitting between them. The CDR3 runs to 14 residues. The CDR3 DNA reads as TGCAGTGCTAGATCCCGGACAGTTCCAGATACGCAGTATTTT. The encoded protein is CSARSRTVPDTQYF.

This clonotype was detected only a few times. The chain links TRBV4-1 to TRBJ1-5, with D hard to call. This CDR3 is built from 15 residues. Germline lookup yields CDR1 MGHRA and CDR2 YSYEKL. V was clipped by 5 bases and J by 4 bases, with 15 bases between them. The CDR3 region has the DNA TGCGCCAGCAGCTCCCGGGCCCTAGGAAATCAGCCCCAGCATTTT. Translating gives CASSSRALGNQPQHF.